Below, one TCR beta chain is given with its context. This sample stems from a study of shared clonotypes between healthy human individuals. The data were produced by immunoSEQ multiplex PCR, yet TCRdb's version contains in-frame clones alone and is incomplete. In the table there are approximately 350,000 clones, 96% of which are singletons. This CDR3 has 16 amino acids. V shed 4 bases and J shed 0 bases, with 13 bases lying between them. The germline V gene encodes CDR1 SEHNR and CDR2 FQNEAQ (reference sequence). The rearrangement links TRBV7-9 to TRBJ2-1, with a weak D call TRBD2 (6 bases). The TCR originated in a man aged 25-40 years in good health. Sequencing was performed on memory CD8+ T cells sorted from blood. Stated subset: CD45RO+ cells pooled with CCR7-negative TemRA cells. The CDR3: CASSSPAGSSYNEQFF. As DNA, the CDR3 is TGTGCCAGCAGCTCACCGGCGGGGAGCTCCTACAATGAGCAGTTCTTC.